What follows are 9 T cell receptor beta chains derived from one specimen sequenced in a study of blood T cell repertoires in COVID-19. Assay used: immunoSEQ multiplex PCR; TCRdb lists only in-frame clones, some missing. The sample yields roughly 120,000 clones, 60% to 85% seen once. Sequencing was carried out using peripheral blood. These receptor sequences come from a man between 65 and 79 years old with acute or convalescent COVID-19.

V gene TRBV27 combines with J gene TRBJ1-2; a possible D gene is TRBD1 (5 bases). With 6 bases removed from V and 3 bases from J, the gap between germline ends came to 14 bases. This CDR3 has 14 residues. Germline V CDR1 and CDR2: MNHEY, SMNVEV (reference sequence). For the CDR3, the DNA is TGTGCCAGCAGCCCTAAACCGACAGACTATGGCTACACCTTC. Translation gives CASSPKPTDYGYTF.

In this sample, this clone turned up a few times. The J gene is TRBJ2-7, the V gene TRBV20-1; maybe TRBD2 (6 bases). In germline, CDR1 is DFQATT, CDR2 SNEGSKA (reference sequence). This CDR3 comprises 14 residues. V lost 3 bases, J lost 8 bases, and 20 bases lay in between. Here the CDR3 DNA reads TGCAGTGCTAGTACCGGGACTCTCGAGAGCAAGCAGTACTTC. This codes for CSASTGTLESKQYF.

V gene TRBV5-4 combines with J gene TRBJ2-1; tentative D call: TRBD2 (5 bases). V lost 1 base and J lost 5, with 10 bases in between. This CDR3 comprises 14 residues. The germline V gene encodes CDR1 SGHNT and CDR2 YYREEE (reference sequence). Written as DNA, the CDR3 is TGTGCCAGCAGCTTGCGAGCGGAGCACAATGAGCAGTTCTTC. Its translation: CASSLRAEHNEQFF.

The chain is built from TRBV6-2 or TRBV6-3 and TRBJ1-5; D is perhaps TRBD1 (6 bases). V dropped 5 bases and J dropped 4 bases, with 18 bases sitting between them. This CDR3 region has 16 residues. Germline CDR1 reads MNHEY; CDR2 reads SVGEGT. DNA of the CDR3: TGTGCCAGCAGTGGCAGCTACAGGGAAGGGAATCAGCCCCAGCATTTT. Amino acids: CASSGSYREGNQPQHF.

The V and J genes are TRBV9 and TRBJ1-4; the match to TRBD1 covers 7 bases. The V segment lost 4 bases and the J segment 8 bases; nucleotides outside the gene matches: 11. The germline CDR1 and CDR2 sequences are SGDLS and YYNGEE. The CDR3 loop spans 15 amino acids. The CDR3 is CASSRETGSSEKLFF. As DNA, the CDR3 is TGTGCCAGCAGCAGAGAGACAGGGAGTAGCGAAAAACTGTTTTTT.

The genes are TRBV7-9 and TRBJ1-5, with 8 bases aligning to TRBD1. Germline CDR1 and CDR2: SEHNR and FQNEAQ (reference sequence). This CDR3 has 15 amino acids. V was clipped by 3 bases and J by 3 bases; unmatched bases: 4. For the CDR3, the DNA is TGTGCCAGCAGCTTCGGGACAGGTTTCAATCAGCCCCAGCATTTT. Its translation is CASSFGTGFNQPQHF.

The CDR3 loop is CASSFASGNADTQYF. The DNA of the CDR3 is TGTGCCAGCAGCTTTGCTAGCGGGAATGCAGATACGCAGTATTTT. V usage is TRBV7-2 and J usage is TRBJ2-3; 9 bases agree with TRBD2. This CDR3 region has 15 residues. The J segment lost 4 bases and the V segment lost 3 bases, leaving 5 bases of the junction unmatched. Per germline, CDR1 SGHTA and CDR2 FQGNSA. Based on the CDR3 plus reference TRBV7-2 and TRBJ2-3, the full variable domain is GAGVSQSPSNKVTEKGKDVELRCDPISGHTALYWYRQSLGQGLEFLIYFQGNSAPDKSGLPSDRFSAERTGGSVSTLTIQRTQQEDSAVYLCASSFASGNADTQYFGPGTRLTVL.

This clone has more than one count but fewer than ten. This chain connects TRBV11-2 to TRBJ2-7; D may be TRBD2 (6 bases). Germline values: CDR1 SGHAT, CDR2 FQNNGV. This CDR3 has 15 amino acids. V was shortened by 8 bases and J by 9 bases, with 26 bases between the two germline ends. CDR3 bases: TGTGCCAGCGGCCCGGGGGTGGGGGATATTCCAGGGCAGTACTTC. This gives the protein CASGPGVGDIPGQYF.

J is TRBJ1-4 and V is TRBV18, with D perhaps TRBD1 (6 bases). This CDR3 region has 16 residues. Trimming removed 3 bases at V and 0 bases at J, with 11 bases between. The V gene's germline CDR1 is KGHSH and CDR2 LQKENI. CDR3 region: CASSPAGVATNEKLFF. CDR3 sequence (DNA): TGTGCCAGCTCACCCGCAGGGGTTGCAACTAATGAAAAACTGTTTTTT.